One and the same sample provided the 6 T cell receptor beta chains below, sequenced in a study of chemoradiotherapy in HPV16-positive cancers. The data were produced by immunoSEQ multiplex PCR, yet TCRdb's version contains in-frame clones alone and is incomplete. The sample includes approximately 5,000 clones, around two thirds of them seen just once. The specimen comprised tumor tissue, sampled from a patient who underwent chemoradiotherapy. These receptors all come from a human donor with HPV-associated anogenital cancer.

This chain connects TRBV6-4 to TRBJ2-1, with D unresolved. CDR1 is MRHNA and CDR2 is SNTAGT in the germline V gene. The CDR3 is 15 residues long. Trimming took 0 bases from V and 2 from J, leaving 8 bases between them. CDR3 in amino acids: CASSDSWAAYNEQFF. DNA of the CDR3: TGTGCCAGCAGTGACTCGTGGGCCGCCTACAATGAGCAGTTCTTC.

This sequence joins TRBV5-4 and TRBJ2-5; 7 nucleotides line up with TRBD2. This CDR3 comprises 15 residues. Germline lookup yields CDR1 SGHNT and CDR2 YYREEE (reference sequence). V gave up 4 bases and J gave up 2 bases; unmatched junction bases: 8. As DNA, the CDR3 is TGTGCCAGCAGCATGTGGGAGGGGCCTCAAGAGACCCAGTACTTC. Amino acids: CASSMWEGPQETQYF.

The V gene is TRBV11-3, the J gene TRBJ1-1, with D unresolved. The V gene's germline CDR1 is SGHNT and CDR2 YENEEA. This CDR3 is built from 12 residues. V was pared by 6 bases and J by 1 base, with 6 bases between. The CDR3 sequence: CASSWGNTEAFF. Written as DNA, the CDR3 is TGTGCCAGCAGTTGGGGGAACACTGAAGCTTTCTTT. The full variable domain, its missing parts supplied by reference TRBV11-3 and TRBJ1-1, is EAGVVQSPRYKIIEKKQPVAFWCNPISGHNTLYWYLQNLGQGPELLIRYENEEAVDDSQLPKDRFSAERLKGVDSTLKIQPAELGDSAVYLCASSWGNTEAFFGQGTRLTVV.

The gene calls are TRBV19 and TRBJ2-3, with D perhaps matching TRBD2 (5 bases). The CDR3 has 14 residues. Trimming removed 7 bases at V and 9 bases at J, with 20 bases between. Germline values: CDR1 LNHDA, CDR2 SQIVND (reference sequence). The CDR3 nucleotides are TGTGCCAGTACCTCTAGCCCCCTCAGAGGAACGCAGTATTTT. Translating it yields CASTSSPLRGTQYF.

The chain joins TRBV12-5 to TRBJ2-3; D is possibly TRBD2 (5 bases). V lost 7 bases and J 8 bases, leaving 13 bases between the germline ends. This CDR3 contains 12 residues. In germline, CDR1 is LGHNT, CDR2 FRNRAP. CDR3 loop: CASASLLATQYF. CDR3 nucleotide sequence: TGTGCTAGTGCCAGTTTGCTAGCTACGCAGTATTTT.

The rearrangement links TRBV14 to TRBJ2-7; D is uncertain. This CDR3 has 16 amino acids. CDR1 is SGHDN and CDR2 is FVKESK in the germline V gene. Between the trimmed V and J ends, which lost 4 bases and 7 bases, there was a span of 23 bases. The CDR3 DNA reads as TGTGCCAGCAGCCGAAGAATTGGGGTCACAGTGGGTGAGCAGTACTTC. Protein product: CASSRRIGVTVGEQYF.